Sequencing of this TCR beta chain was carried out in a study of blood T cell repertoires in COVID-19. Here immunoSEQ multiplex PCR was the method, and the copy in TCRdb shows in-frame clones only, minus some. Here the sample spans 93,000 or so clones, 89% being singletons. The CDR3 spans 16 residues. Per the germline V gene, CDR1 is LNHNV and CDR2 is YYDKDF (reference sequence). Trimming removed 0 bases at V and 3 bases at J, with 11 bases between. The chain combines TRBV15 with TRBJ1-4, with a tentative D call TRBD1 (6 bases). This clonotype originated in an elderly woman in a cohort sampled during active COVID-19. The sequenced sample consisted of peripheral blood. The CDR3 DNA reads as TGTGCCACCAGCAGAGATTCATCAGGGGCTAATGAAAAACTGTTTTTT. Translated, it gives CATSRDSSGANEKLFF.